A single sample is the source of the 10 T cell receptor beta chains below, sequenced in a study of blood T cell repertoires in COVID-19. Method: immunoSEQ multiplex PCR; TCRdb's copy keeps in-frame clones and lacks some. The sample holds about 260,000 clones; 85% to 90% are singletons and the top ten take 2.4%. Input material: PBMCs or T cells enriched from blood (not recorded which). Source of these receptors: a woman aged 18-35 years who had recovered from COVID-19.

This chain connects TRBV6-5 to TRBJ1-2, with D maybe TRBD1 (5 bases). Germline CDR1 reads MNHEY; CDR2 reads SVGAGI. This CDR3 has 11 residues. The V end lost 5 bases, the J end lost 8 bases, and 9 bases lay between the germline ends. CDR3 bases: TGTGCCAGCAGTACAGGCCAGGGCTACACCTTC. Translation gives CASSTGQGYTF.

About this clone itself: The sample has other DNA sequences that encode this CDR3 too. The rearrangement joins TRBV5-1 to TRBJ2-5; D possibly corresponds to TRBD1 (6 bases). Germline V gene lookup returns CDR1 SGHRS and CDR2 YFSETQ. The CDR3 totals 12 residues. The V gene lost 4 bases and the J gene lost 5 bases, with 9 bases spanning the gap. CDR3 in amino acids: CASSLQGETQYF. DNA for the CDR3: TGCGCCAGCAGCCTACAGGGTGAGACCCAGTACTTC.

This sequence joins TRBV7-8 and TRBJ1-5, with 7 bases that match TRBD1. This CDR3 comprises 16 residues. Trimming cost V 5 bases and J 5 bases; bases outside gene matches: 12. Per germline, CDR1 SGHVS and CDR2 FQNEAQ. Here the CDR3 DNA reads TGTGCCAGCAGCCGGGACAGCCCTGTCATGGATCAGCCCCAGCATTTT. Translated, it gives CASSRDSPVMDQPQHF.

The CDR3 reads CASASRRGQAANVLTF. The CDR3 coding sequence is TGTGCCAGCGCCTCAAGGAGGGGACAGGCCGCCAACGTCCTGACTTTC. The rearrangement links TRBV2 to TRBJ2-6; 8 nucleotides line up with TRBD1. The germline V gene encodes CDR1 SNHLY and CDR2 FYNNEI. V trimming: 8 bases; J trimming: 7 bases; junction bases outside the gene matches: 13. The CDR3 runs 16 residues.

CDR3 residues: CATGQGVLGTEAFF. For the CDR3, the DNA is TGTGCCACCGGACAGGGGGTTTTGGGCACTGAAGCTTTCTTT. The chain is built from TRBV10-3 and TRBJ1-1, with 10 positions matching TRBD1. In germline, CDR1 is ENHRY, CDR2 SYGVKD. V shed 10 bases, J shed 4 bases, and the junction held 9 bases outside the gene matches. This CDR3 is 14 amino acids long.

The genes are TRBV5-1 and TRBJ2-2; D unclear. Germline V gene sequence: CDR1 SGHRS, CDR2 YFSETQ. This CDR3 has 12 residues. V shed 5 bases and J shed 5 bases, with 7 bases lying between them. The chain's CDR3 is CASRLSTGELFF. The CDR3 DNA reads as TGCGCCAGCAGACTGTCAACCGGGGAGCTGTTTTTT.

This sequence joins TRBV7-2 and TRBJ2-7, with TRBD2 matching 8 bases. With V trimmed by 3 bases and J by 2 bases, 3 bases remained unmatched. The CDR3 has 14 residues. Germline-derived CDR1 and CDR2 are SGHTA and FQGNSA. This CDR3 is CASSFAAGAYEQYF. Here the CDR3 DNA reads TGTGCCAGCAGCTTTGCAGCGGGAGCCTACGAGCAGTACTTC. Full variable domain (remainder filled in from reference TRBV7-2 and TRBJ2-7): GAGVSQSPSNKVTEKGKDVELRCDPISGHTALYWYRQSLGQGLEFLIYFQGNSAPDKSGLPSDRFSAERTGGSVSTLTIQRTQQEDSAVYLCASSFAAGAYEQYFGPGTRLTVT.

Points on this clone: In the same sample, other DNA sequences code for this CDR3. This chain joins TRBV12-3 or TRBV12-4 and TRBJ1-2, with D tentatively TRBD1 (6 bases). V lost 3 bases to trimming and J lost 3 bases, with 8 bases between them. The CDR3 runs to 13 residues. CDR3 in DNA: TGTGCCAGCAGTTTCAGGGGAGACTATGGCTACACCTTC. Translating it yields CASSFRGDYGYTF.

This clone was detected a few times. The rearrangement uses TRBV3-1 (or the pseudogene TRBV3-2) and TRBJ2-1, with TRBD2 identical over 8 bases. V was pared by 1 base and J by 4 bases, with 9 bases of the junction left unmatched. The CDR3 contains 17 residues. From germline, CDR1 is LGHDT and CDR2 YNNKEL (reference sequence). CDR3 amino acids: CASSQAPWLAGYNEQFF. DNA for the CDR3: TGTGCCAGCAGCCAAGCCCCCTGGCTAGCGGGTTACAATGAGCAGTTCTTC.

This clone was detected only a few times. The gene calls are TRBV18 and TRBJ1-6, with 11 bases identical to TRBD1. This CDR3 has 16 residues. The junction had 10 bases not matched to a gene; V was cut back by 6 bases and J by 9 bases. Germline CDR1 is KGHSH and CDR2 is LQKENI. The DNA for the CDR3 is TGTGCCAGCTCGACGGACAGGGGGCGCGTAGCTTCACCCCTCCACTTT. Protein: CASSTDRGRVASPLHF. The full variable domain, completed using reference TRBV18 and TRBJ1-6, is NAGVMQNPRHLVRRRGQEARLRCSPMKGHSHVYWYRQLPEEGLKFMVYLQKENIIDESGMPKERFSAEFPKEGPSILRIQQVVRGDSAAYFCASSTDRGRVASPLHFGNGTRLTVT.